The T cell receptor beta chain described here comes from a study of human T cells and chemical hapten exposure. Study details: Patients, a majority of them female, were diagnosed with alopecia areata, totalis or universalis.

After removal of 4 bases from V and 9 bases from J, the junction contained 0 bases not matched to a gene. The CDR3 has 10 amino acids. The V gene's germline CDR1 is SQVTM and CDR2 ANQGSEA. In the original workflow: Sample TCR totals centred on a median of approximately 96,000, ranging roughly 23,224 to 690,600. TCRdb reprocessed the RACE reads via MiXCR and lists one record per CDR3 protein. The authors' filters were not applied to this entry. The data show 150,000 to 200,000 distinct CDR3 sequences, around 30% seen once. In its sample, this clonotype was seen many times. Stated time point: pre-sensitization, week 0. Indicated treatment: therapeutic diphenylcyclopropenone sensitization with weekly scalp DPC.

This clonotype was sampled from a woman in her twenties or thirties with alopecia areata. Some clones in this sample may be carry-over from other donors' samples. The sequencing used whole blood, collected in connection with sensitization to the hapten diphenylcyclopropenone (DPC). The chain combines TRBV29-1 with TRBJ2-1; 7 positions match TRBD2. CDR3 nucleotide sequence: TGCAGCGTTGGGGGGGGTGAGCAGTTCTTC. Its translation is CSVGGGEQFF.